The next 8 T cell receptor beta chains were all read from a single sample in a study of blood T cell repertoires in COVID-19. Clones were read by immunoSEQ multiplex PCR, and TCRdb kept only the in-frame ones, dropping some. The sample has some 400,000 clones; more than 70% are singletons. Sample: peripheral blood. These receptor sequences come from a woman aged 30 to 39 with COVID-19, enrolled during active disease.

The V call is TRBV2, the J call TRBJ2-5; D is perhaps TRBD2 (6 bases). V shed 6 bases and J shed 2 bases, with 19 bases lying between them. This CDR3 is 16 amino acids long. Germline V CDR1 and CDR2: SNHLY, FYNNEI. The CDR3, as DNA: TGTGCCAGCAGAGCGCCGGGACTCTCACTACAAGAGACCCAGTACTTC. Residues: CASRAPGLSLQETQYF.

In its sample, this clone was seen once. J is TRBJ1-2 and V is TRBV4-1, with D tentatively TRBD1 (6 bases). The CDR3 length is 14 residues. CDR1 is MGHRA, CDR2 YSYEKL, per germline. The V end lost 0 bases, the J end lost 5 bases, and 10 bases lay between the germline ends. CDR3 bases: TGCGCCAGCAGCCAAGATACAGGGATTTATGGCTACACCTTC. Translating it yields CASSQDTGIYGYTF.

The CDR3 DNA is TGCGCCAGCAGCTTGGCCGGAGCTGCGGGGGGGGGTTACGAGCAGTACTTC. Protein sequence: CASSLAGAAGGGYEQYF. This sequence joins TRBV5-1 and TRBJ2-7; 9 bases align to TRBD2. The junction had 11 bases not matched to a gene; V was cut back by 0 bases and J by 4 bases. Germline assignment: CDR1 SGHRS and CDR2 YFSETQ. The CDR3 extends over 17 amino acids.

CDR3 sequence: CASSEWRDEQYF. The CDR3 DNA reads as TGTGCCAGCAGTGAATGGAGGGACGAGCAGTACTTC. The rearrangement joins TRBV6-1 to TRBJ2-7; D may be TRBD2 (6 bases). From germline, CDR1 is MNHNS and CDR2 SASEGT. This CDR3 comprises 12 residues. Trimming shortened V by 2 bases and J by 5 bases, and 7 bases separated the two germline ends.

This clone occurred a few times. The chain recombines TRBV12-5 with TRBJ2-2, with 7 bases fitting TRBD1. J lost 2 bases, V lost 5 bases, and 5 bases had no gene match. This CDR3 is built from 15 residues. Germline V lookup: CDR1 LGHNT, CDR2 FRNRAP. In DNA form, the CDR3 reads TGTGCTAGTGGTAGACAGGGACCTAACACCGGGGAGCTGTTTTTT. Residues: CASGRQGPNTGELFF.

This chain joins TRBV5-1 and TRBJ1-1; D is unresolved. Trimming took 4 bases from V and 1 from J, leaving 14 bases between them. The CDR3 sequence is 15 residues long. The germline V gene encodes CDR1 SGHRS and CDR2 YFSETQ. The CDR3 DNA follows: TGCGCCAGCAGCCCCTCGGGGTTCGGGAACACTGAAGCTTTCTTT. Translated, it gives CASSPSGFGNTEAFF.

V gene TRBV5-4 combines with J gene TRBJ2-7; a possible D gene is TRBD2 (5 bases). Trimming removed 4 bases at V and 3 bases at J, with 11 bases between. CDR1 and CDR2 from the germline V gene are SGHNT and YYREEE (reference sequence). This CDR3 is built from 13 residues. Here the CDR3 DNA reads TGTGCCAGCAGCCTCCAGACTAACTACGAGCAGTACTTC. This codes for CASSLQTNYEQYF.

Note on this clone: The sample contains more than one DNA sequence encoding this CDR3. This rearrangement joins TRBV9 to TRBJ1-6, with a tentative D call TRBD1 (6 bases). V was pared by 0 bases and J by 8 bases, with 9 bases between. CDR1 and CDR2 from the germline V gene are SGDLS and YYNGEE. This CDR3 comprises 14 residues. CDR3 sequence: CASSVVGGDSPLHF. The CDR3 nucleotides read TGTGCCAGCAGCGTAGTTGGGGGCGATTCACCCCTCCACTTT.